This is a list of T cell receptor beta chains from one sample in a study of cytomegalovirus exposure and HLA in healthy donors. Produced via immunoSEQ multiplex PCR; TCRdb's table is partial and in-frame only. The table shows 150,000 to 200,000 clones, with about three quarters occurring only once. The sample taken for sequencing was PBMCs. The receptors stem from a man aged 18 to 30 in good health and CMV-seronegative. CDR3s include the opening cysteine and the closing phenylalanine or tryptophan. Each record gives: J gene, D gene, V gene, clone size, CDR3 protein, CDR3 DNA. A D gene is named only where the DNA matches it firmly. Size is omitted from some rows. Given values are once, few, many or a class for expanded clones.

>TRBJ2-7|TRBD1|TRBV18|NA
CASSSQGARLASEQYF
TGTGCCAGCTCATCACAGGGGGCGAGGTTGGCGTCCGAGCAGTACTTC
>TRBJ2-1|TRBD1|TRBV6-5|NA
CASSYLGQTYNEQFF
TGTGCCAGCAGTTATCTGGGACAGACATACAATGAGCAGTTCTTC
>TRBJ1-5|TRBD1|TRBV6-1|NA
CASSDWGRGSNQPQHF
TGTGCCAGCAGTGATTGGGGCAGGGGGAGCAATCAGCCCCAGCATTTT
>TRBJ1-1|NA|TRBV5-4|NA
CASKAGQQTEAFF
TGTGCCAGCAAGGCAGGACAGCAGACTGAAGCTTTCTTT
>TRBJ2-2|TRBD2|TRBV4-3|few
CASSQELGGGTGELFF
TGCGCCAGCAGCCAAGAGCTGGGGGGGGGAACCGGGGAGCTGTTTTTT
>TRBJ2-3|TRBD2|TRBV18|NA
CASSPTGLAGQDTQYF
TGTGCCAGCTCACCGACAGGACTAGCGGGACAGGATACGCAGTATTTT
>TRBJ1-2|TRBD1|TRBV7-9|NA
CASSLVGGQVSRYTF
TGTGCCAGCAGCTTAGTGGGGGGACAGGTTTCTCGCTACACCTTC
>TRBJ2-5|TRBD2|TRBV7-7|NA
CASSLRGSGRGGETQYF
TGTGCTAGCAGCCTCCGTGGTAGCGGGAGAGGGGGAGAGACCCAGTACTTC
>TRBJ2-7|NA|TRBV6-6|NA
CASSRSRDTYEQYF
TGTGCCAGCAGTAGGTCCCGGGACACCTACGAGCAGTACTTC
>TRBJ2-3|NA|TRBV5-1|NA
CASSFGGYTDTQYF
TGCGCCAGCAGCTTCGGGGGTTACACAGATACGCAGTATTTT
>TRBJ2-3|TRBD2|TRBV7-2|NA
CASSPRGGHDTQYF
TGTGCCAGCAGCCCACGGGGGGGCCATGATACGCAGTATTTT
>TRBJ1-1|NA|TRBV18|NA
CASSSSMNTEAFF
TGTGCCAGCTCAAGTAGCATGAACACTGAAGCTTTCTTT
>TRBJ2-3|TRBD2|TRBV27|NA
CASSSWTSGRTDTQYF
TGTGCCAGCAGTTCATGGACTAGCGGACGCACAGATACGCAGTATTTT
>TRBJ1-1|NA|TRBV11-3|NA
CASSPSGNTEAFF
TGTGCCAGCAGCCCCAGCGGGAACACTGAAGCTTTCTTT
>TRBJ1-5|NA|TRBV4-1|NA
CASSQDEEGSNQPQHF
TGCGCCAGCAGCCAAGATGAGGAGGGCAGCAATCAGCCCCAGCATTTT
>TRBJ1-2|TRBD1|TRBV27|once
CASSILPGQGHGYTF
TGTGCCAGCAGTATACTCCCGGGACAGGGGCATGGCTACACCTTC
>TRBJ2-7|TRBD2|TRBV10-1|NA
CASSPTSGRGSYEQYF
TGCGCCAGCAGTCCGACTAGCGGGAGAGGGTCCTACGAGCAGTACTTC
>TRBJ2-7|NA|TRBV5-6|NA
CASSLAKKRPHEQYF
TGTGCCAGCAGCTTGGCCAAAAAGCGGCCCCACGAGCAGTACTTC
>TRBJ2-3|TRBD2|TRBV7-2|few
CASSLSSGGTQYF
TGTGCCAGCAGCTTATCCTCGGGGGGTACGCAGTATTTT
>TRBJ2-3|TRBD2|TRBV27|once
CASSSFGRAADTQYF
TGTGCCAGCAGTTCATTCGGGAGGGCCGCAGATACGCAGTATTTT
>TRBJ2-5|TRBD2|TRBV30|NA
CAWSASGGARETQYF
TGTGCCTGGAGTGCTAGCGGGGGGGCCCGAGAGACCCAGTACTTC
>TRBJ2-1|TRBD2|TRBV27|NA
CASTGTSGSSSYNEQFF
TGTGCCAGCACCGGGACTAGCGGGAGCAGCTCCTACAATGAGCAGTTCTTC
>TRBJ1-2|NA|TRBV6-5|NA
CASRFRETNYGYTF
TGTGCCAGCAGATTCCGTGAGACAAACTATGGCTACACCTTC
>TRBJ2-1|NA|TRBV10-3|once
CAISESAGTHNPHEQFF
TGTGCCATCAGTGAGTCCGCGGGGACCCATAACCCCCATGAGCAGTTCTTC
>TRBJ2-2|TRBD1|TRBV5-8|NA
CASNPTGVTPNTGELFF
TGTGCCAGCAACCCGACAGGGGTTACCCCGAACACCGGGGAGCTGTTTTTT
>TRBJ1-1|TRBD1|TRBV19|NA
CASSPETPGGRTEAFF
TGTGCCAGTAGTCCCGAAACCCCAGGGGGCAGGACTGAAGCTTTCTTT
>TRBJ2-1|TRBD1|TRBV28|NA
CASSSTGATYNEQFF
TGTGCCAGCAGCTCCACAGGGGCGACCTACAATGAGCAGTTCTTC
>TRBJ1-2|NA|TRBV7-9|NA
CASSFSDNYGYTF
TGTGCCAGCAGCTTTTCAGATAACTATGGCTACACCTTC
>TRBJ2-5|NA|TRBV27|NA
CASSLNGGGEYQETQYF
TGTGCCAGCAGTTTAAATGGAGGGGGGGAGTACCAAGAGACCCAGTACTTC
>TRBJ2-2|TRBD2|TRBV11-3|NA
CASSLGGSGNTGELFF
TGTGCCAGCAGCTTAGGCGGGAGCGGGAACACCGGGGAGCTGTTTTTT
>TRBJ1-3|NA|TRBV2|NA
CASRAQDRISGNTIYF
TGTGCCAGCAGGGCCCAAGACAGGATCTCTGGAAACACCATATATTTT
>TRBJ2-4|TRBD2|TRBV11-3|few
CASSESGRGMAKNIQYF
TGTGCCAGCAGCGAAAGCGGGAGGGGAATGGCCAAAAACATTCAGTACTTC
>TRBJ1-1|TRBD1|TRBV7-9|many
CASSLGQGGRDTEAFF
TGTGCCAGCAGCTTAGGGCAGGGGGGAAGGGACACTGAAGCTTTCTTT
>TRBJ2-6|NA|TRBV7-2|NA
CASSYRGRSSGANVLTF
TGTGCCAGCAGCTATCGAGGCCGGTCCTCTGGGGCCAACGTCCTGACTTTC
>TRBJ2-7|TRBD2|TRBV19|NA
CATRGVGYEQYF
TGTGCCACCCGGGGGGTCGGCTACGAGCAGTACTTC
>TRBJ1-5|NA|TRBV4-2|NA
CASSQDGTQYSNQPQHF
TGTGCCAGCAGCCAAGACGGGACACAATATAGCAATCAGCCCCAGCATTTT
>TRBJ2-3|NA|TRBV7-3|NA
CASSPVGGDTQYF
TGTGCCAGCAGCCCCGTCGGAGGAGATACGCAGTATTTT
>TRBJ2-7|NA|TRBV9|NA
CASSVSPNTYEQYF
TGTGCCAGCAGCGTATCGCCAAACACCTACGAGCAGTACTTC
>TRBJ1-1|NA|TRBV9|NA
CASSVVSRNTEAFF
TGTGCCAGCAGCGTAGTAAGTAGAAACACTGAAGCTTTCTTT
>TRBJ1-2|TRBD1|TRBV7-2|NA
CASSLTPGTGGDMTF
TGTGCCAGCAGCTTAACTCCCGGGACAGGGGGCGATATGACCTTC
>TRBJ2-7|TRBD2|TRBV2|NA
CASKTSGTEQYF
TGTGCCAGCAAAACTAGCGGGACAGAGCAGTACTTC
>TRBJ1-1|NA|TRBV15|medium-sized
CATSRGPDTEAFF
TGTGCCACCAGCAGAGGGCCTGACACTGAAGCTTTCTTT
>TRBJ1-1|NA|TRBV6-5|NA
CASCTTQPNTEAFF
TGTGCCAGCTGTACAACACAGCCTAACACTGAAGCTTTCTTT